This entry describes one TCR beta chain. Antigen specificity is unknown. This CDR3 is 15 amino acids long. Germline assignment: CDR1 DFQATT and CDR2 SNEGSKA (reference sequence). This record comes from a study of monozygotic twins with inflammatory bowel disease. Study findings and constraints: No single strong signal or clonotype associated with IBD was supported. Part of the variability in patient repertoires may have come from differing immunosuppressive treatments.

With the 5' RACE reads reprocessed, TCRdb shows one record per CDR3 protein and no DNA. The sample table sets out about 160,000 distinct CDR3 sequences. Input material: blood. The sequence was collected from a human donor with ulcerative colitis or Crohn's disease, or a healthy co-twin of an affected twin (not recorded which). This chain connects TRBV20-1 to TRBJ2-1; TCRdb's assignment of TRBD2 cannot be checked, as there is no DNA. CDR3 region: CSGGDSLSSYNEQFF.